The T cell receptor beta chain under discussion was sequenced for a study of blood T cell repertoires in COVID-19. Study in general: Acute and convalescent COVID-19 samples came from the United States, Italy and Spain. T cells, B-cell-depleted T cells, or PBMCs supplied cDNA or gDNA.

Source study methods: Estimates of nucleated cell counts were drawn from the amplification of reference gene primers. Only in-frame clones appear in the TCRdb table, and some are missing; sequencing was by immunoSEQ multiplex PCR. The V and J calls and clone size were taken over from that table, and D and trimming were inferred from the DNA. The repertoire holds 25,000 to 30,000 clones, with 85% to 90% as singletons. Germline CDR1 reads MNHEY; CDR2 reads SVGAGI. The V end lost 5 bases, the J end lost 0 bases, and 11 bases lay between the germline ends. CDR3 length: 15 residues. Sequencing was carried out using peripheral blood. The receptor's source is a man in his sixties or seventies with active COVID-19. This rearrangement joins TRBV6-5 to TRBJ2-1, with a weak D call TRBD1 (6 bases). This chain's CDR3 is CASSTTQGSYNEQFF. The CDR3 DNA reads as TGTGCCAGCAGTACTACACAGGGCTCCTACAATGAGCAGTTCTTC.